This entry is about one TCR beta chain. The antigen remains undetermined. This sample is drawn from a study of cytotoxic CD8 clonotypes in ibrutinib-treated CLL. Study in general: By median 68 months, around twelve had progressed and about 15 stayed remitted; responses had been 2 complete and some 24 partial. Patients gave response samples after a median 12 months of treatment, range 6 to 36. Overall study results and limits: Relative to age-matched healthy donors, clonality at baseline was higher, and it tracked circulating CD8+ T-cell counts.

The CDR3 spans 16 residues. J gave up 5 bases and V 4 bases, and 14 bases lay outside the gene matches. Per the germline V gene, CDR1 is LNHDA and CDR2 is SQIVND (reference sequence). Deep sequencing aimed at 1 in 200,000 to 1 in 1 million T cells' resolution. The method was immunoSEQ multiplex PCR; TCRdb's version includes in-frame clones alone and lacks a portion of them. The sample includes some 92,000 clones, more than 70% of them seen just once. The V gene is TRBV19, the J gene TRBJ2-7; 7 bases are shared with TRBD1. The origin of this receptor is a human donor with chronic lymphocytic leukemia. The material sequenced was PBMCs, taken after 24 months of ibrutinib treatment. The CDR3 DNA follows: TGTGCCAGTAGTAGCTACAGGGGACCGCCACCCAACGAGCAGTACTTC. Its translation is CASSSYRGPPPNEQYF.